The next 10 T cell receptor beta chains were all read from a single sample in a study of Graves' ophthalmopathy and Graves' hyperthyroidism. For repertoire sequencing, the TCR beta CDR3 regions were amplified from RNA transcripts. In the first round, RT-PCR was carried out with HTBI primers, and a multiplex PCR formed the second round. MiXCR, run by TCRdb on the multiplex PCR reads, gives a single entry per CDR3 protein. The table lists under 350,000 distinct CDR3 sequences, under 20% of them singletons. The sample was peripheral blood. These receptors were taken from an adult man with Graves' ophthalmopathy.

The J gene is TRBJ2-2, the V gene TRBV7-6; D is unresolved. V lost 7 bases, J lost 6 bases, and 39 bases lay in between. The germline V gene has CDR1 SGHVS and CDR2 FNYEAQ. The CDR3 contains 22 residues. CDR3 sequence reads: CASIIRYDSQYVGYPKAGELFF. CDR3 sequence (DNA): TGTGCCAGCATAATTAGATACGATTCCCAATATGTCGGGTACCCAAAGGCCGGGGAGCTGTTTTTT.

Comments on this clonotype: This is likely a read error, given that the CDR3 carries no conserved phenylalanine or tryptophan at its end. The gene calls are TRBV18 and TRBJ2-7; no clear D. The V gene lost 1 base and the J gene lost 2 bases, with 3 bases spanning the gap. CDR1 and CDR2 from the germline V gene are KGHSH and LQKENI. This CDR3 contains 12 residues. The CDR3 reads CASSPQPYEQYL. The CDR3 DNA follows: TGTGCCAGCTCACCACAACCCTACGAGCAGTACCTC.

In its sample, this clonotype was seen many times. The chain employs TRBV5-1 and TRBJ2-5, with D perhaps matching TRBD2 (5 bases). CDR3 length: 15 residues. CDR1 is SGHRS, CDR2 YFSETQ, per germline. V was pared by 0 bases and J by 9 bases, with 18 bases between. The CDR3 loop is CASSLDRGEGEAQYF. In DNA form, the CDR3 reads TGCGCCAGCAGCTTGGATCGGGGAGAGGGAGAAGCCCAGTACTTC.

This clonotype came up many times. The chain employs TRBV7-6 and TRBJ2-1, with D perhaps TRBD1 or TRBD2 (5 bases each). This CDR3 has 15 residues. CDR1 is SGHVS and CDR2 is FNYEAQ in the germline V gene. Trimming removed 4 bases from V and 5 bases from J, with 15 bases in between. This CDR3 reads CASSSPEGLHNEQFF. For the CDR3, the DNA is TGTGCCAGCAGCTCCCCCGAGGGGCTTCACAATGAGCAGTTCTTC.

This clonotype was found many times. This rearrangement joins TRBV30 to TRBJ2-7, with a weak D call TRBD2 (5 bases). Germline assignment: CDR1 GTSNPN and CDR2 SVGIG (reference sequence). The CDR3 extends over 12 amino acids. Trimming cost V 4 bases and J 2 bases, with 9 bases left between them. The CDR3 is CAWNRDPYEQYF. CDR3 coding DNA: TGTGCCTGGAACCGGGATCCCTACGAGCAGTACTTC.

In its sample, this clonotype was seen many times. V usage is TRBV6-1 and J usage is TRBJ2-5; D gene uncertain. The germline V gene has CDR1 MNHNS and CDR2 SASEGT. The CDR3 covers 13 residues. V dropped 4 bases and J dropped 5 bases, with 11 bases sitting between them. CDR3 nucleotide sequence: TGTGCCAGCAGTGGGACCCGGGCGGAGACCCAGTACTTC. Translation gives CASSGTRAETQYF.

This clonotype was counted many times. V and J are TRBV19 and TRBJ1-1; a possible D gene is TRBD1 (6 bases). From germline, CDR1 is LNHDA and CDR2 SQIVND (reference sequence). V was clipped by 2 bases and J by 1 base, with 8 bases between them. The CDR3 totals 14 residues. The CDR3 region has the DNA TGTGCCAGTAGTATATACAGGGCGAACACTGAAGCTTTCTTT. Amino acids: CASSIYRANTEAFF.

A note on this clonotype: A much more abundant neighbour one base away suggests this may be a read error. The chain couples TRBV6-5 to TRBJ1-2; a weak D match, TRBD1 (6 bases). Germline V gene sequence: CDR1 MNHEY, CDR2 SVGAGI. Trimming removed 2 bases at V and 6 bases at J, with 13 bases between. The CDR3 extends over 14 amino acids. DNA for the CDR3: TGTGCCAGCAGTTACCCGAGGCAGGGGAATGGCTACACCTTC. It specifies CASSYPRQGNGYTF.

V gene TRBV6-2 or TRBV6-3 combines with J gene TRBJ2-7; 9 bases match TRBD2. This CDR3 comprises 15 residues. V lost 8 bases to trimming and J lost 5 bases; unmatched junction nucleotides: 13. Germline-derived CDR1 and CDR2 are MNHEY and SVGEGT. This CDR3 is CASGASGTSGHEQYF. CDR3 nucleotide sequence: TGTGCCAGCGGGGCTAGCGGGACCTCCGGTCACGAGCAGTACTTC.

This clonotype was seen repeatedly, ten times or more. This chain joins TRBV2 and TRBJ1-2; TRBD1 is a possible D gene (5 bases). CDR1 SNHLY and CDR2 FYNNEI come from the germline V gene. The CDR3 sequence is 15 residues long. CDR3 nucleotides: TGTGCTACCTCACGGGGAAGACAGCTTCTCTATGGCTACACCTTC. This translates into CATSRGRQLLYGYTF. Combining the CDR3 with reference TRBV2 and TRBJ1-2 gives the whole variable domain EPEVTQTPSHQVTQMGQEVILRCVPISNHLYFYWYRQILGQKVEFLVSFYNNEISEKSEIFDDQFSVERPDGSNFTLKIRSTKLEDSAMYFCATSRGRQLLYGYTFGSGTRLTVV.